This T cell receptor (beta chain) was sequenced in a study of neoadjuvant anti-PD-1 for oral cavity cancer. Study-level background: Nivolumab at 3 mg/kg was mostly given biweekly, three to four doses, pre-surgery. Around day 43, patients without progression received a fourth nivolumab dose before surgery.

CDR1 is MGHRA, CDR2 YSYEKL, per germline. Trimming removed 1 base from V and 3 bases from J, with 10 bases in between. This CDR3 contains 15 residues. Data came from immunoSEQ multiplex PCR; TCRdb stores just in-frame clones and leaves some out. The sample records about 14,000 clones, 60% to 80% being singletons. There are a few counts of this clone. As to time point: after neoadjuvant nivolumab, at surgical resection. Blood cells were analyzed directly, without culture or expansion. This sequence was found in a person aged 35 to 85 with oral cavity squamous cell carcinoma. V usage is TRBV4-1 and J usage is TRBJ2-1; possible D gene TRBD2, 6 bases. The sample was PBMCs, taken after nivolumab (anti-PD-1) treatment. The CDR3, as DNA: TGCGCCAGCAGCCAAGGGGGGACTGTCTACAATGAGCAGTTCTTC. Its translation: CASSQGGTVYNEQFF.